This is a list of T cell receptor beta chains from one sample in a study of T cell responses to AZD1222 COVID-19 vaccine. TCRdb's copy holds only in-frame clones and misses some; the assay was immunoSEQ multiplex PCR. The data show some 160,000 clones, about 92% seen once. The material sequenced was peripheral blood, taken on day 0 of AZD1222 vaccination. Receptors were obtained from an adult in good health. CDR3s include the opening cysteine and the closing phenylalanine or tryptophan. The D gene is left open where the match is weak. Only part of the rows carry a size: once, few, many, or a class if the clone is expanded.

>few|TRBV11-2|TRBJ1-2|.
TGTGCCAGCAGCACCTACCGAGCCCGGGAATATGGCTACACCTTC
CASSTYRAREYGYTF
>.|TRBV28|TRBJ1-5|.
TGTGCCAGTTCAAGGGGAATTAGGCAGCCCCAGCATTTT
CASSRGIRQPQHF
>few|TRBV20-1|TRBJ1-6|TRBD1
TGCAGTGCTAGTCGGGGGACAGGGGTATCTTCACCCCTCCACTTT
CSASRGTGVSSPLHF
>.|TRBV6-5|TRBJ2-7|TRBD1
TGTGCCAGCACCCTTCTAGGACAGGGGGCCTACGAGCAGTACTTC
CASTLLGQGAYEQYF
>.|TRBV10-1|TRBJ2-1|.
TGCGCCAGCAGAGACCGGGTCGGGTACAATGAGCAGTTCTTC
CASRDRVGYNEQFF
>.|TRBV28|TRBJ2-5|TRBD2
TGTGCCAGCAGTTGGACTAGCGGGGTGGGAGAGACCCAGTACTTC
CASSWTSGVGETQYF
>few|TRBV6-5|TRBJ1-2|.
TGTGCCAGCAGTTTGGGGGGATATGGCTACACCTTC
CASSLGGYGYTF
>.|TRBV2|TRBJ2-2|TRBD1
TGTGCCAGCAGTGACGGGCAGGGGGCGAACACCGGGGAGCTGTTTTTT
CASSDGQGANTGELFF
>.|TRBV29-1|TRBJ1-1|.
TGCAGCGTCGACCTTACCCTTAACACTGAAGCTTTCTTT
CSVDLTLNTEAFF
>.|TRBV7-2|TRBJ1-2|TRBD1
TGTGCCAGCAGCTTAGCCGAAGGCAGGGGGGGAGGCTACACCTTC
CASSLAEGRGGGYTF
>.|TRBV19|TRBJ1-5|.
TGTGCCAGTAGTATCTGGGACACCAACTTTTATCAGCCCCAGCATTTT
CASSIWDTNFYQPQHF
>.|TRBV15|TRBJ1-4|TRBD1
TGTGCCACCAGCAGAGAGAAACAGGGGGCAGGGGAAAAACTGTTTTTT
CATSREKQGAGEKLFF
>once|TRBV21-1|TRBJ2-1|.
TGTGCCAGCAGCGGGCCGAGAAGGAGTGAGCAGTTCTTC
CASSGPRRSEQFF
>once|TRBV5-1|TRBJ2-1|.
TGCGCCAGCAGCTTATCACGATACAATGAGCAGTTCTTC
CASSLSRYNEQFF
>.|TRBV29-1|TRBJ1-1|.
TGCAGCGTTGAAGGTAATCCACGACAGGTGTACACTGAAGCTTTCTTT
CSVEGNPRQVYTEAFF
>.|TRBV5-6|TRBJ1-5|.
TGTGCCAGCAGCTACGGGGGAAATCAGCCCCAGCATTTT
CASSYGGNQPQHF
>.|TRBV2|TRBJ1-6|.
TGTGCCAGCAGTGGGCCAGAGTATAATTCACCCCTCCACTTT
CASSGPEYNSPLHF
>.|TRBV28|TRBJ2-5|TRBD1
TGTGCCAGCAGTTTACACGGGACAGGCAACCAAGAGACCCAGTACTTC
CASSLHGTGNQETQYF
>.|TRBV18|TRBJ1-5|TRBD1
TGTGCCAGCTCACCCTCCCAGACAGGGGCCGGTCAGCCCCAGCATTTT
CASSPSQTGAGQPQHF
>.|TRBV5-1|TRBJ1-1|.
TGCGCCAGCAGCCCCGCCCAAAAATCCCGGGAGGGGGAGGACACTGAAGCTTTCTTT
CASSPAQKSREGEDTEAFF
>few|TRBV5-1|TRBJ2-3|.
TGCGCCAGCAGCCTTGATTTATCAGATACGCAGTATTTT
CASSLDLSDTQYF
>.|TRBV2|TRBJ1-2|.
TGTGCCAGCAGGGTTATCGCGGCGCCCACCTTC
CASRVIAAPTF
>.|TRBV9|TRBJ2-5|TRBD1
TGTGCCAGCAGCGCGCGGGACAGGAAGGAGCGAGAGACCCAGTACTTC
CASSARDRKERETQYF
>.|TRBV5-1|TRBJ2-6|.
TGCGCCAGCAGCTTGGAAGTAGGCTCTGGGGCCAACGTCCTGACTTTC
CASSLEVGSGANVLTF
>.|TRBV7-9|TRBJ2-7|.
TGTGCCAGCACCGGACGTGAGGACCCCTCCTACGAGCAGTACTTC
CASTGREDPSYEQYF